The clone carrying this TCR beta chain was seen just once. Its ends do not fully match the called genes, so a read error is possible. The sample comes from a study of breast tumors, draining lymph nodes, adjacent tissues. TCRdb ran MiXCR on the multiplex PCR reads and lists one entry per CDR3 protein. The sample contains some 230,000 distinct CDR3 sequences, about 34% of which appear only once. Breast cancer patients provided tissue from their axillary draining lymph nodes. The CDR3 length is 15 residues. CDR1 SNHLY and CDR2 FYNNEI come from the germline V gene. The receptor's source is a female donor with breast cancer. Some clones in this sample may be carry-over from other donors' samples. V is TRBV2 and J is TRBJ2-2; 7 bases are a match to TRBD2. The sample comprised axillary lymph node tissue. The CDR3 loop is CASRKTSENTWERFF. In DNA, the CDR3 is TGTGCCAGCAGAAAAACTAGCGAGAACACCTGGGAGCGGTTTTTT.